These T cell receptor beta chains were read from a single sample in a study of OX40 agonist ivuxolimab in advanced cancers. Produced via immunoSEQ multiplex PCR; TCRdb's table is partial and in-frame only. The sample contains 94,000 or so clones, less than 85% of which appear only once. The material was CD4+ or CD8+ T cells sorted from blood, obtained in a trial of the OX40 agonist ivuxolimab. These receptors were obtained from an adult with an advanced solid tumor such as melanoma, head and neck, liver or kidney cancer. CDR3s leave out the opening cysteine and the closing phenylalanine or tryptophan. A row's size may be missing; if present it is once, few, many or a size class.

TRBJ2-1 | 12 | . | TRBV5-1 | ASSLNGRGNEQF
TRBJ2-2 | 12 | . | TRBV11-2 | ASSLGPYAGELF
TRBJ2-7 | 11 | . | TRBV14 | ASSQASSYEQY
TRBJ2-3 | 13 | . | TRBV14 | ASSQGAKGTDTQY
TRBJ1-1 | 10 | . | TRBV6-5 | ASSFGGTEAF
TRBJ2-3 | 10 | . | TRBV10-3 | AISAGIDTQY
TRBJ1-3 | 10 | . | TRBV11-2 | ASSLAQGTIY
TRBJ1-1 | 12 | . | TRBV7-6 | ASSFYVGNTEAF
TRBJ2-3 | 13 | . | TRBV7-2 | ASSKHSHLTDTQY
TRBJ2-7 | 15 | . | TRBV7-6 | ASSEGPPGLSSYEQY
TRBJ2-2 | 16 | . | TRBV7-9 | ASSSTSGSIANTGELF
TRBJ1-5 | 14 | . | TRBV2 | ASSEAGTASNQPQH
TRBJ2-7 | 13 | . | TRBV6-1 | ASSEAAANSYEQY
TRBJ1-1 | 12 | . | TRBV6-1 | ASSEDPGGTEAF
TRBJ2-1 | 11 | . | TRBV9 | ASSGAGGNEQF
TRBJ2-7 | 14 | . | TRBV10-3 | AISESGLDRASEQY
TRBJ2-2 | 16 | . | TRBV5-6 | ASSLRTSGRTNTGELF
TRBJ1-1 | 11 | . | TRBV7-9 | ASSLIEDTEAF
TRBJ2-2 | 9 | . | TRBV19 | ASTRTGELF
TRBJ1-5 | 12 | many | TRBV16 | ASSPRPGNQPQH
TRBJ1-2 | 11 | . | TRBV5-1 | ASSLEANYGYT
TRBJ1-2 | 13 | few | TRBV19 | ASIPRTGGMYGYT
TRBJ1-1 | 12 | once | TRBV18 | ASDSGGWNTEAF
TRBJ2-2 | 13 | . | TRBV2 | ASSVGQVNTGELF
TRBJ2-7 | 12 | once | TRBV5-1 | ASSAATGEYEQY
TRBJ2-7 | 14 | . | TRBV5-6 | ASSFRRTGGRNEQY
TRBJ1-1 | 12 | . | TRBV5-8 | ASSLRRTNTEAF
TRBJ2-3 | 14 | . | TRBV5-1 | ASSLGATASTDTQY
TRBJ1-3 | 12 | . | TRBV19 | ASRTGYSGNTIY
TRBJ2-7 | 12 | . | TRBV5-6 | ASGIAGLAYEQY
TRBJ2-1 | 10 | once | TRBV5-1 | ASRVMDNEQF
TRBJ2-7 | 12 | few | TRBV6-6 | ASSSTGGRNEQY
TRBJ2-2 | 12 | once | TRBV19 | ASSIDVVTGELF
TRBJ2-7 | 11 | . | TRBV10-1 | ASSRGQGYEQY
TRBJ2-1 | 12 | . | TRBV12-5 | ASAPRRGWLLQF
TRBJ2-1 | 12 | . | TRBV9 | ASSEAFGGAEQF
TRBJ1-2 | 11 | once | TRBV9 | ASSLGQGRGYT
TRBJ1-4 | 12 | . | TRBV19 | ASSTRDTNEKLF
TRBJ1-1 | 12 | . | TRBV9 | ASSVGHMNTEAF
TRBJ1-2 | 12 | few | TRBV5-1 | ASSLEPGNYGYT
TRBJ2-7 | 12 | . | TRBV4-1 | ASSAGPSGYEQY
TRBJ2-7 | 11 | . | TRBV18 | ASSPDGTGPSD
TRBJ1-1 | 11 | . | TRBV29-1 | SVANGGDTEAF
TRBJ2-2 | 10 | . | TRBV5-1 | ASSDGTPHLF
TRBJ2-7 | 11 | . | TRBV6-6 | ASSVSFSYEQY
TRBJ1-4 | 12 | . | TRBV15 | ATKIGQLNEKLF